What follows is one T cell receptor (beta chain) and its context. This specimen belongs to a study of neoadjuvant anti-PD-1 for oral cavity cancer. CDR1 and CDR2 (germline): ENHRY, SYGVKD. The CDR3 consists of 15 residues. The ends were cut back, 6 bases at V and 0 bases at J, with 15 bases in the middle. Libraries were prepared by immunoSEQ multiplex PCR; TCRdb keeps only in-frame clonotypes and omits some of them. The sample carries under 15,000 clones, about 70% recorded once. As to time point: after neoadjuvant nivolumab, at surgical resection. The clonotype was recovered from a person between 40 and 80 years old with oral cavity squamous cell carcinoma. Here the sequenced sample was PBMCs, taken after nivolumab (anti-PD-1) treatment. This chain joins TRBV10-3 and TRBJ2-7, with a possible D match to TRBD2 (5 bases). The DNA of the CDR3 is TGTGCCATCAGCGTTAGCGCGGTGCCCTCCTACGAGCAGTACTTC. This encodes CAISVSAVPSYEQYF.